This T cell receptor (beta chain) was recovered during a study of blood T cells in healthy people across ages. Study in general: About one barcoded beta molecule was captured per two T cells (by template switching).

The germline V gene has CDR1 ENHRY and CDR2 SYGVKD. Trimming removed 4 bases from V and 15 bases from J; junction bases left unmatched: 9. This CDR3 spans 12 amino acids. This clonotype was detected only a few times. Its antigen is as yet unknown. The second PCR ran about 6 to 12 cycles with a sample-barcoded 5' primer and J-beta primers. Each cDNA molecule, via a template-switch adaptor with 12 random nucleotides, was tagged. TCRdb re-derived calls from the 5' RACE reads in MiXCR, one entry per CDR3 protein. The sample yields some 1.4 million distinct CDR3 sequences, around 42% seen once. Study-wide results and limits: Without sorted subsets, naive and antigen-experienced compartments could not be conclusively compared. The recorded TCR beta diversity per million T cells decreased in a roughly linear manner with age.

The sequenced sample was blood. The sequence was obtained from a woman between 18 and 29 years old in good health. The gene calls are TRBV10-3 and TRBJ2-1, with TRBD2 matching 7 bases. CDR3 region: CAISGGGNFLFF. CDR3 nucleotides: TGTGCCATCAGTGGGGGGGGAAACTTCCTGTTCTTC.